These 18 T cell receptor beta chains came from one sample sequenced in a study of blood T cell repertoires in COVID-19. Profiled with immunoSEQ multiplex PCR; TCRdb holds only in-frame clones, not every one. The sample records some 400,000 clones, approximately 87% being singletons. The sequenced sample was peripheral blood. These TCRs come from a woman aged 55-70 years with COVID-19, enrolled during active disease.

The chain recombines TRBV6-5 with TRBJ1-1; D not resolved. V dropped 6 bases and J dropped 1 base, with 9 bases sitting between them. This CDR3 is 13 amino acids long. Germline CDR1 is MNHEY and CDR2 is SVGAGI. This CDR3 reads CASSRTRNTEAFF. In DNA, the CDR3 is TGTGCCAGCAGCCGTACACGGAACACTGAAGCTTTCTTT.

The chain combines TRBV27 with TRBJ2-1, with 7 bases fitting TRBD1. Germline-derived CDR1 and CDR2 are MNHEY and SMNVEV (reference sequence). The CDR3 runs 13 residues. J was trimmed by 7 bases and V by 7 bases; bases with no gene match: 7. CDR3 sequence: CASNRDSGNEQFF. Here the CDR3 DNA reads TGTGCCAGCAACCGGGACAGTGGAAATGAGCAGTTCTTC.

The V call is TRBV19, the J call TRBJ2-3; no reliable D call. In germline, CDR1 is LNHDA, CDR2 SQIVND (reference sequence). V shed 8 bases and J shed 2 bases, with 11 bases lying between them. CDR3 length: 13 amino acids. The CDR3 here is CASARAHTDTQYF. CDR3 coding DNA: TGTGCCAGTGCTCGAGCGCACACAGATACGCAGTATTTT. Full variable domain (outside the CDR3, taken from reference TRBV19 and TRBJ2-3): DGGITQSPKYLFRKEGQNVTLSCEQNLNHDAMYWYRQDPGQGLRLIYYSQIVNDFQKGDIAEGYSVSREKKESFPLTVTSAQKNPTAFYLCASARAHTDTQYFGPGTRLTVL.

This chain links TRBV7-2 with TRBJ2-3, with TRBD1 matching over 7 bases. Unmatched junction bases numbered 7, after V lost 1 base and J lost 3 bases. The CDR3 runs to 16 residues. Germline CDR1 and CDR2: SGHTA and FQGNSA. CDR3 sequence: CASSLEARGRTDTQYF. The DNA of the CDR3 is TGTGCCAGCAGCTTAGAGGCGAGGGGGCGGACAGATACGCAGTATTTT.

The chain links TRBV7-2 to TRBJ2-5, with 8 nucleotides matching TRBD2. This CDR3 has 15 amino acids. V shed 6 bases, J shed 7 bases, and the junction held 13 bases outside the gene matches. CDR1 is SGHTA and CDR2 is FQGNSA in the germline V gene. CDR3 in amino acids: CASSVAASGSSTQYF. The CDR3 DNA follows: TGTGCCAGCAGTGTCGCGGCTAGCGGGTCCTCGACCCAGTACTTC.

V gene TRBV7-9 combines with J gene TRBJ1-4; TRBD1 agrees at 8 bases. The CDR3 is 16 residues long. The trim removed 3 bases at V and 4 bases at J, leaving 7 bases unmatched. The germline CDR1 and CDR2 sequences are SEHNR and FQNEAQ (reference sequence). The CDR3 is CASSFGTGVNNEKLFF. As DNA, the CDR3 is TGTGCCAGCAGCTTCGGGACAGGCGTTAATAATGAAAAACTGTTTTTT.

This rearrangement joins TRBV11-2 to TRBJ2-1, with D tentatively TRBD2 (6 bases). The CDR3 sequence is 15 residues long. The germline V gene has CDR1 SGHAT and CDR2 FQNNGV. V lost 5 bases to trimming and J lost 0 bases, with 11 bases between them. The CDR3 DNA reads as TGTGCCAGCAGCACCGACGGGAGCTCCTACAATGAGCAGTTCTTC. Amino acids: CASSTDGSSYNEQFF.

This clone turned up a few times. V usage is TRBV19 and J usage is TRBJ1-5, with TRBD1 matching over 7 bases. With 4 bases clipped from V and 7 bases from J, the junction kept 10 bases outside the gene matches. This CDR3 is 15 amino acids long. From germline, CDR1 is LNHDA and CDR2 SQIVND (reference sequence). The CDR3 DNA reads TGTGCCAGTAGTACAGGGGACAGACTTGTGCAGCCCCAGCATTTT. This translates into CASSTGDRLVQPQHF.

V and J are TRBV7-9 and TRBJ2-5; 11 bases map to TRBD1. J was trimmed by 5 bases and V by 1 base; bases with no gene match: 6. The CDR3 is 16 amino acids. From germline, CDR1 is SEHNR and CDR2 FQNEAQ (reference sequence). The CDR3 region is CASSLGGTGGQETQYF. CDR3 coding DNA: TGTGCCAGCAGCTTAGGGGGGACAGGGGGTCAGGAGACCCAGTACTTC.

The chain combines TRBV19 with TRBJ1-6, with no clear D. CDR1 and CDR2 from the germline V gene are LNHDA and SQIVND (reference sequence). V lost 5 bases and J 10 bases, leaving 15 bases between the germline ends. This CDR3 spans 14 amino acids. The CDR3 is CASSPYFQASPLHF. In DNA form, the CDR3 reads TGTGCCAGTAGTCCATACTTCCAGGCATCACCCCTCCACTTT. Based on the CDR3 plus reference TRBV19 and TRBJ1-6, the full variable domain is DGGITQSPKYLFRKEGQNVTLSCEQNLNHDAMYWYRQDPGQGLRLIYYSQIVNDFQKGDIAEGYSVSREKKESFPLTVTSAQKNPTAFYLCASSPYFQASPLHFGNGTRLTVT.

This chain connects TRBV2 to TRBJ2-2, with TRBD2 matching 8 bases. The CDR3 is 17 residues long. Germline V gene data show CDR1 as SNHLY and CDR2 as FYNNEI. V shed 6 bases and J 2 bases; nucleotides not matched to a gene: 11. The CDR3 coding sequence is TGTGCCAGCAGGGCACCCAGCGGGGGCCATAACACCGGGGAGCTGTTTTTT. This translates into CASRAPSGGHNTGELFF.

This clone was found once. The J gene is TRBJ1-2, the V gene TRBV25-1; 9 bases fit TRBD1. V was clipped by 6 bases and J by 2 bases; unmatched bases: 1. This CDR3 is built from 13 residues. Looked up from germline, CDR1 is MGHDK and CDR2 is SYGVNS. CDR3 in amino acids: CASRGTGNYGYTF. The CDR3 DNA follows: TGTGCCAGCAGGGGGACAGGGAACTATGGCTACACCTTC.

The CDR3 sequence: CSARLVAEQYF. CDR3 sequence (DNA): TGCAGTGCTAGACTGGTGGCCGAGCAGTACTTC. The chain has TRBV20-1 and TRBJ2-7, with no clear D. The length of the CDR3 is 11 residues. CDR1 is DFQATT and CDR2 is SNEGSKA in the germline V gene (reference sequence). The ends were cut back, 2 bases at V and 6 bases at J, with 8 bases in the middle.

This chain links TRBV11-2 with TRBJ2-7; D is perhaps TRBD1 (6 bases). The V and J ends lost 5 bases and 5 bases respectively, with 13 bases between them. Germline V gene data show CDR1 as SGHAT and CDR2 as FQNNGV. The CDR3 sequence is 13 residues long. As DNA, the CDR3 is TGTGCCAGCAGCAAGGACAGAATCGACGAGCAGTACTTC. The encoded protein is CASSKDRIDEQYF.

The J gene is TRBJ2-3, the V gene TRBV18, with 7 bases matching TRBD2. The CDR3 is 15 amino acids. Per germline, CDR1 KGHSH and CDR2 LQKENI. Trimming removed 2 bases from V and 3 bases from J; junction bases left unmatched: 5. The CDR3 nucleotides read TGTGCCAGCTCACCAGGGAACGGGGGGACAGATACGCAGTATTTT. Its protein is CASSPGNGGTDTQYF.

DNA for the CDR3: TGTGCCACCAGTGACCCCGGGACAGGGGGCTCTGGCTACACCTTC. Encoded protein: CATSDPGTGGSGYTF. This chain links TRBV24-1 with TRBJ1-2; the match to TRBD1 covers 12 bases. CDR3 length: 15 amino acids. The V segment lost 4 bases and the J segment 7 bases; nucleotides outside the gene matches: 6. Looked up from germline, CDR1 is KGHDR and CDR2 is SFDVKD.

This chain joins TRBV28 and TRBJ1-2; 9 bases map to TRBD1. V shed 5 bases, J shed 6 bases, and the junction held 7 bases outside the gene matches. This CDR3 region has 14 residues. CDR1 MDHEN and CDR2 SYDVKM come from the germline V gene. The CDR3 coding sequence is TGTGCCAGCAGTGGGGACAGGGTAATGGATGGCTACACCTTC. Translation gives CASSGDRVMDGYTF.

The gene calls are TRBV5-8 and TRBJ1-2; 8 bases agree with TRBD1. Trimming at V came to 4 bases and at J to 8 bases, leaving 13 bases not matched to a gene. The CDR3 extends over 15 amino acids. Germline CDR1 reads SGHTS; CDR2 reads YDEGEE. The CDR3 reads CASSQTGGYGRGYTF. CDR3 sequence (DNA): TGTGCCAGCAGCCAAACAGGGGGGTATGGTCGCGGCTACACCTTC.